The 27 T cell receptor beta chains given below trace back to one sample, sequenced in a study of T cell changes during pregnancy in multiple sclerosis. Clones were sequenced by immunoSEQ multiplex PCR, and TCRdb holds only the in-frame ones, with some missing. The sample contains around 38,000 clones, more than 85% of which appear only once. The sequencing here drew on CD8+ T cells from peripheral blood mononuclear cells, taken in the third trimester of pregnancy. These receptors came from a female donor with multiple sclerosis, enrolled in a pregnancy study.

The chain carries TRBV19 and TRBJ1-2; no definite D call. Trimming removed 11 bases from V and 2 bases from J, with 12 bases in between. Germline V gene lookup returns CDR1 LNHDA and CDR2 SQIVND (reference sequence). The CDR3 consists of 12 residues. CDR3 bases: TGTGCCGGCAGCTCGGGAAACTATGGCTACACCTTC. It specifies CAGSSGNYGYTF. The entire variable domain, with the rest obtained from reference TRBV19 and TRBJ1-2, is as follows: DGGITQSPKYLFRKEGQNVTLSCEQNLNHDAMYWYRQDPGQGLRLIYYSQIVNDFQKGDIAEGYSVSREKKESFPLTVTSAQKNPTAFYLCAGSSGNYGYTFGSGTRLTVV.

V is TRBV30 and J is TRBJ1-5, with a possible D match to TRBD1 (6 bases). The CDR3 is made up of 13 amino acids. The germline gives CDR1 GTSNPN, CDR2 SVGIG (reference sequence). V lost 6 bases to trimming and J lost 7 bases, with 16 bases between them. The CDR3 coding sequence is TGTGCCTGCTCACAGGGAATGGGGCAGCCCCAGCATTTT. Its protein is CACSQGMGQPQHF.

The chain employs TRBV28 and TRBJ2-3; D might be TRBD2 (5 bases). The CDR3 spans 19 residues. From germline, CDR1 is MDHEN and CDR2 SYDVKM. V was cut by 1 base and J by 6 bases, with 26 bases left in between. The CDR3 protein is CASSLYETLTSKDSDTQYF. CDR3 sequence (DNA): TGTGCCAGCAGTTTATATGAGACTCTCACTAGTAAAGATTCGGATACGCAGTATTTT.

The chain has TRBV7-9 and TRBJ2-5; the match to TRBD1 covers 7 bases. The trim removed 5 bases at V and 2 bases at J, leaving 5 bases unmatched. This CDR3 has 14 residues. Germline CDR1 and CDR2: SEHNR and FQNEAQ (reference sequence). DNA for the CDR3: TGTGCCAGCAGCCCGAGGGGGCGGCAAGAGACCCAGTACTTC. It translates to CASSPRGRQETQYF.

This chain connects TRBV14 to TRBJ2-7, with D maybe TRBD1 (6 bases). The CDR3 covers 16 residues. V was clipped by 3 bases and J by 5 bases, with 20 bases between them. Germline loops: CDR1 SGHDN, CDR2 FVKESK. The CDR3 loop is CASSQWGLDSRNEQYF. DNA of the CDR3: TGTGCCAGCAGCCAGTGGGGGCTGGATTCTAGGAACGAGCAGTACTTC.

This clone was found once. The rearrangement joins TRBV9 to TRBJ2-7; perhaps TRBD1 as D (6 bases). V lost 0 bases, J lost 6 bases, and 22 bases lay in between. The germline CDR1 and CDR2 sequences are SGDLS and YYNGEE. The CDR3 covers 17 residues. DNA of the CDR3: TGTGCCAGCAGCGTAGGCAGGGACACAGGAAGCTATCGCGAGCAGTACTTC. It codes for CASSVGRDTGSYREQYF.

This sequence joins TRBV28 and TRBJ1-6, with 7 bases that match TRBD1. The V segment lost 6 bases and the J segment 7 bases; nucleotides outside the gene matches: 12. The CDR3 length is 16 residues. Germline CDR1 is MDHEN and CDR2 is SYDVKM. CDR3 coding DNA: TGTGCCAGCAGATCCCCACAGGGGAGCGGGAATTCACCCCTCCACTTT. Its protein is CASRSPQGSGNSPLHF.

The chain employs TRBV4-2 and TRBJ2-1; D might be TRBD2 (7 bases). The CDR3 sequence is 16 residues long. CDR1 and CDR2 (germline): LGHNA, YNFKEQ. The V end was cut by 6 bases, the J end by 0 bases, with 15 bases between. The CDR3 protein is CASRLGGGSSYNEQFF. The CDR3 DNA is TGTGCCAGCAGACTCGGGGGCGGGAGCTCCTACAATGAGCAGTTCTTC.

This clone was found once. This chain joins TRBV6-4 and TRBJ2-2; TRBD1 aligns across 12 bases. V shed 4 bases and J 7 bases; nucleotides not matched to a gene: 7. Germline V CDR1 and CDR2: MRHNA, SNTAGT. The CDR3 sequence is 16 residues long. The CDR3 coding sequence is TGTGCCAGCAGTGGTGGGACAGGGGGCGCCGGCGGGGAGCTGTTTTTT. Translated, it gives CASSGGTGGAGGELFF.

This rearrangement joins TRBV19 to TRBJ1-1, with D uncertain. Between the trimmed V and J ends, which lost 4 bases and 7 bases, there was a span of 10 bases. Germline-derived CDR1 and CDR2 are LNHDA and SQIVND (reference sequence). CDR3 length: 12 residues. CDR3: CASSTVGIEAFF. The CDR3 bases are TGTGCCAGTAGTACCGTCGGGATTGAAGCTTTCTTT.

This chain links TRBV11-2 with TRBJ1-1; the match to TRBD1 covers 10 bases. Unmatched junction bases numbered 8, after V lost 6 bases and J lost 1 base. The germline CDR1 and CDR2 sequences are SGHAT and FQNNGV. This CDR3 region has 16 residues. The CDR3 region is CASRPPGQGSNTEAFF. CDR3 sequence (DNA): TGTGCCAGCAGGCCCCCGGGACAGGGGTCGAACACTGAAGCTTTCTTT.

This chain uses TRBV27 with TRBJ1-5, with D unclear. This CDR3 has 14 amino acids. V dropped 3 bases and J dropped 2 bases, with 8 bases sitting between them. The germline V gene has CDR1 MNHEY and CDR2 SMNVEV (reference sequence). CDR3 DNA sequence: TGTGCCAGCAGTTTCTTGGGAGGCAATCAGCCCCAGCATTTT. Translating gives CASSFLGGNQPQHF.

CDR3 amino acids: CASSEFAGVDTQYF. In DNA form, the CDR3 reads TGTGCCAGCAGTGAATTCGCGGGAGTGGATACGCAGTATTTT. The rearrangement uses TRBV2 and TRBJ2-3, with TRBD2 matching 7 bases. J gave up 6 bases and V 2 bases, and 5 bases lay outside the gene matches. Germline V CDR1 and CDR2: SNHLY, FYNNEI. This CDR3 is built from 14 residues.

The rearrangement uses TRBV28 and TRBJ2-7; 8 nucleotides agree with TRBD2. The V gene end was trimmed by 7 bases and the J gene end by 3 bases; junction bases not matched to a gene: 14. The germline gives CDR1 MDHEN, CDR2 SYDVKM. This CDR3 is built from 16 residues. The chain's CDR3 is CASKPRHDSGSYEQYF. DNA of the CDR3: TGTGCCAGCAAGCCGAGGCATGACAGCGGGAGCTACGAGCAGTACTTC.

This clone was observed a single time. CDR3 bases: TGTGCCAGCAGCTCTTGGACAGGGCCCATCTACGAGCAGTACTTC. As protein: CASSSWTGPIYEQYF. The V gene is TRBV7-9, the J gene TRBJ2-7; 8 positions agree with TRBD1. CDR1 and CDR2 (germline): SEHNR, FQNEAQ (reference sequence). Trimming removed 4 bases from V and 3 bases from J; junction bases left unmatched: 8. The CDR3 is 15 residues long.

The rearrangement joins TRBV5-6 to TRBJ2-7; D perhaps matches TRBD1 (6 bases). V lost 4 bases to trimming and J lost 0 bases, with 17 bases between them. The CDR3 loop spans 16 amino acids. The germline CDR1 and CDR2 sequences are SGHDT and YYEEEE. CDR3 DNA sequence: TGTGCCAGCAGCCGAAGCCCCGACAGGTACTCCTACGAGCAGTACTTC. This encodes CASSRSPDRYSYEQYF.

The CDR3 bases are TGTGCCAGCAGCGCCAGAGCAGGGAAAGAGACCCAGTACTTC. Its translation: CASSARAGKETQYF. V usage is TRBV11-2 and J usage is TRBJ2-5; a weak D match, TRBD1 (5 bases). Germline-derived CDR1 and CDR2 are SGHAT and FQNNGV. CDR3 length equals 14 residues. Trimming removed 5 bases from V and 3 bases from J, with 13 bases in between.

The chain uses TRBV19 and TRBJ2-7, with 7 bases aligning to TRBD1. CDR3 length equals 15 residues. The V gene's germline CDR1 is LNHDA and CDR2 SQIVND (reference sequence). The V gene end was trimmed by 1 base and the J gene end by 3 bases; junction bases not matched to a gene: 6. The CDR3 DNA reads TGTGCCAGTAGTATAGGGGGACAGCTCTACTACGAGCAGTACTTC. This codes for CASSIGGQLYYEQYF.

The chain has TRBV4-2 and TRBJ1-2, with TRBD1 identical over 8 bases. Looked up from germline, CDR1 is LGHNA and CDR2 is YNFKEQ. This CDR3 has 15 residues. Trimming at V came to 0 bases and at J to 8 bases, leaving 8 bases not matched to a gene. CDR3 DNA sequence: TGTGCCAGCAGCCAAGATGGACAGGGAGTTATAGGCTACACCTTC. Residues: CASSQDGQGVIGYTF.

The chain employs TRBV28 and TRBJ2-3, with TRBD1 identical over 7 bases. Germline V gene data show CDR1 as MDHEN and CDR2 as SYDVKM. This CDR3 spans 16 amino acids. V shed 5 bases and J 2 bases; nucleotides not matched to a gene: 10. The CDR3 here is CASSPSRDRPTDTQYF. In DNA, the CDR3 is TGTGCCAGCAGTCCCTCCCGGGACAGACCCACAGATACGCAGTATTTT. Complete variable domain (other parts from reference TRBV28 and TRBJ2-3): DVKVTQSSRYLVKRTGEKVFLECVQDMDHENMFWYRQDPGLGLRLIYFSYDVKMKEKGDIPEGYSVSREKKERFSLILESASTNQTSMYLCASSPSRDRPTDTQYFGPGTRLTVL.

The chain joins TRBV5-6 to TRBJ2-7; maybe TRBD1 (6 bases). This CDR3 contains 14 residues. Germline CDR1 reads SGHDT; CDR2 reads YYEEEE. Trimming took off 4 bases at V and 2 bases at J, with 13 bases between the two ends. In DNA form, the CDR3 reads TGTGCCAGCAGCCTATGGACAGAGGCCTACGAGCAGTACTTC. Its protein is CASSLWTEAYEQYF.

The DNA of the CDR3 is TGTGCCAGCAGGGCTAGCGGGGTTTCCTACGAGCAGTACTTC. Protein sequence: CASRASGVSYEQYF. V usage is TRBV13 and J usage is TRBJ2-7, with TRBD2 matching 9 bases. Germline loops: CDR1 PRHDT, CDR2 FYEKMQ (reference sequence). Unmatched junction bases numbered 4, after V lost 6 bases and J lost 1 base. The CDR3 has 14 residues.

This clone has a count of ten or more. The chain joins TRBV7-9 to TRBJ1-1; D unclear. The CDR3 runs to 12 residues. V was clipped by 3 bases and J by 6 bases, with 8 bases between them. CDR1 is SEHNR and CDR2 is FQNEAQ in the germline V gene (reference sequence). The CDR3 region has the DNA TGTGCCAGCAGCTTCGTGGAGGCTGAAGCTTTCTTT. It translates to CASSFVEAEAFF.

The chain couples TRBV9 to TRBJ2-7; 9 bases agree with TRBD1. The V gene end was trimmed by 0 bases and the J gene end by 4 bases; junction bases not matched to a gene: 8. Germline V gives CDR1 SGDLS, CDR2 YYNGEE. The CDR3 totals 16 residues. The CDR3 DNA reads TGTGCCAGCAGCGTAGAGGGACAGGGTAGTTTTTACGAGCAGTACTTC. Translating it yields CASSVEGQGSFYEQYF.

The V call is TRBV6-1, the J call TRBJ2-5, with unresolved D. The J call could be wrong; TRBJ2-7 is a better fit for the DNA end. This CDR3 contains 14 residues. CDR1 MNHNS and CDR2 SASEGT come from the germline V gene. The CDR3, as DNA: TGTGCCAGCAGTGACTTTCTTTCGTCCTACGAGCAGTACTTC. It is translated as CASSDFLSSYEQYF.

In this sample, this clone turned up once. The chain carries TRBV5-5 and TRBJ2-7; 10 bases agree with TRBD1. CDR1 is SGHKS and CDR2 is YYEKEE in the germline V gene (reference sequence). The J segment lost 3 bases and the V segment lost 4 bases, leaving 7 bases of the junction unmatched. CDR3 length: 15 residues. For the CDR3, the DNA is TGTGCCAGCAGCGAAACCGGGACAGGGGACTACGAGCAGTACTTC. It specifies CASSETGTGDYEQYF.

V usage is TRBV5-4 and J usage is TRBJ2-7, with a possible D match to TRBD1 (5 bases). The ends were cut back, 3 bases at V and 1 base at J, with 8 bases in the middle. Germline-derived CDR1 and CDR2 are SGHNT and YYREEE (reference sequence). The CDR3 has 13 amino acids. The CDR3 loop is CASSSDSSYEQYF. The CDR3 DNA reads as TGTGCCAGCAGCTCAGACAGTTCCTACGAGCAGTACTTC.